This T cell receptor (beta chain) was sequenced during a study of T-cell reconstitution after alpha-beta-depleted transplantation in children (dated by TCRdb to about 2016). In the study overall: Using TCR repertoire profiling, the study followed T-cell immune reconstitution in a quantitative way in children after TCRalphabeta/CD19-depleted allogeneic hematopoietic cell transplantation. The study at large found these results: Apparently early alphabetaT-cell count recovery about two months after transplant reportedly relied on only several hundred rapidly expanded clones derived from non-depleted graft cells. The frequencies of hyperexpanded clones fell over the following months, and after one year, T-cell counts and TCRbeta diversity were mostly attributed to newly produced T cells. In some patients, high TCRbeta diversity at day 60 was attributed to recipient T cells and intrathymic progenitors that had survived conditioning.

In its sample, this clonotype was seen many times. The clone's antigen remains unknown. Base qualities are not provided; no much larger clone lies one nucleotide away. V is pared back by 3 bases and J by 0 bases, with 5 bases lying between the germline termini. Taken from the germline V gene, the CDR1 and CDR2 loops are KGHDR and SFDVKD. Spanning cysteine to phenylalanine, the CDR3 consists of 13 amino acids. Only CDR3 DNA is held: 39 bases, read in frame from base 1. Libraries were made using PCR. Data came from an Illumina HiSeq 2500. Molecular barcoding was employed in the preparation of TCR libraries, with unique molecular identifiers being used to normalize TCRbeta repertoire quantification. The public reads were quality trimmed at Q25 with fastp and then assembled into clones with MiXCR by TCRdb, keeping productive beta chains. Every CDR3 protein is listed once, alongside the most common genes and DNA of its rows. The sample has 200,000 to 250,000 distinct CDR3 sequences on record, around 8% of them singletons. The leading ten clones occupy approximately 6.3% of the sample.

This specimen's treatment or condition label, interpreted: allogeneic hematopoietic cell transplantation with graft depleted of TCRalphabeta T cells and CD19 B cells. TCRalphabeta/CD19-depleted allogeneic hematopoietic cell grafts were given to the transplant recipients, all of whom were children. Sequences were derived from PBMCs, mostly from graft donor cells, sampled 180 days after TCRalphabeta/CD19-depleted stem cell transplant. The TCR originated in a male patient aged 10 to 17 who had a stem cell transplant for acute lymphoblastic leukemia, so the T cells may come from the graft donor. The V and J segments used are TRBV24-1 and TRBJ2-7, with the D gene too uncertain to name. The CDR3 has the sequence CATSDTLSYEQYF. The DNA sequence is TGTGCCACCAGTGATACCCTCTCCTACGAGCAGTACTTC.